This is a list of T cell receptor beta chains from one sample in a study of identical twins. TCRdb recomputed calls from the 5' RACE reads with MiXCR, one row per CDR3 protein. The table has around 480,000 distinct CDR3 sequences, roughly 13% seen once. The sample also formed part of further work on yellow fever vaccine responses in identical twins.

Sequencing was performed on CD4+ T cells sorted from blood. The receptors stem from a woman aged 18 to 35 in good health. CDR3s include the opening cysteine and the closing phenylalanine or tryptophan. Fields, in order: clone size, D gene, J gene, V gene, CDR3 length, CDR3 DNA, CDR3 protein. D genes are given only for firm matches. Clone size appears in some rows only: once, few, many, or a class for an expanded clone.

clone size: few
D gene: TRBD1
J gene: TRBJ2-1
V gene: TRBV10-3
CDR3 length: 14
CDR3 DNA: TGTGCCATCAGTGAGGAAACAGGGGACGATGAGCAGTTCTTC
CDR3 protein: CAISEETGDDEQFF

clone size: NA
D gene: TRBD1
J gene: TRBJ2-1
V gene: TRBV2
CDR3 length: 16
CDR3 DNA: TGTGCCAGCAGTCTTACAGGGGTGGGCTCCTACAATGAGCAGTTCTTC
CDR3 protein: CASSLTGVGSYNEQFF

clone size: NA
D gene: TRBD2
J gene: TRBJ2-5
V gene: TRBV6-2/TRBV6-3
CDR3 length: 14
CDR3 DNA: TGTGCCAGCAGTCAGACTAGCGGGAGACAGACCCAGTACTTC
CDR3 protein: CASSQTSGRQTQYF

clone size: NA
D gene: NA
J gene: TRBJ1-3
V gene: TRBV29-1
CDR3 length: 12
CDR3 DNA: TGCAGCGGAGAGGGGCTCGGAAACACCATATATTTT
CDR3 protein: CSGEGLGNTIYF

clone size: NA
D gene: TRBD1
J gene: TRBJ1-1
V gene: TRBV6-6
CDR3 length: 13
CDR3 DNA: TGTGCCAGTACGACAGGGGGGAACACTGAAGCTTTCTTT
CDR3 protein: CASTTGGNTEAFF

clone size: few
D gene: TRBD1
J gene: TRBJ2-1
V gene: TRBV5-1
CDR3 length: 15
CDR3 DNA: TGCGCCAGCAGCCCTACGGGACAGGGTGACAATGAGCAGTTCTTC
CDR3 protein: CASSPTGQGDNEQFF

clone size: many
D gene: TRBD1
J gene: TRBJ1-2
V gene: TRBV7-2
CDR3 length: 16
CDR3 DNA: TGTGCCAGCACCCGATTGGGACAGAGAACTAACTATGGCTACACCTTC
CDR3 protein: CASTRLGQRTNYGYTF

clone size: many
D gene: NA
J gene: TRBJ2-3
V gene: TRBV7-9
CDR3 length: 14
CDR3 DNA: TGTGCCAGCAGCTTAGCGGTCACCACAGATACGCAGTATTTT
CDR3 protein: CASSLAVTTDTQYF

clone size: NA
D gene: NA
J gene: TRBJ1-3
V gene: TRBV12-3/TRBV12-4
CDR3 length: 15
CDR3 DNA: TGTGCCAGCAGTTTAGGAGGGGGCTCTGGAAACACCATATATTTT
CDR3 protein: CASSLGGGSGNTIYF

clone size: many
D gene: TRBD1
J gene: TRBJ1-5
V gene: TRBV5-6
CDR3 length: 16
CDR3 DNA: TGTGCCAGCAGCCATCTCACAGGGGATAGCAATCAGCCCCAGCATTTT
CDR3 protein: CASSHLTGDSNQPQHF

clone size: few
D gene: TRBD1
J gene: TRBJ1-1
V gene: TRBV5-1
CDR3 length: 14
CDR3 DNA: TGCGCCAGCGGGACAGGGGAGGTGAGGGCTGAAGCTTTCTTT
CDR3 protein: CASGTGEVRAEAFF

clone size: NA
D gene: NA
J gene: TRBJ2-5
V gene: TRBV24-1
CDR3 length: 14
CDR3 DNA: TGTGCCACCCACCCGCGACAGTTAGAAGAGACCCAGTACTTC
CDR3 protein: CATHPRQLEETQYF

clone size: few
D gene: NA
J gene: TRBJ2-3
V gene: TRBV7-2
CDR3 length: 17
CDR3 DNA: TGTGCCAGCAGCTTAGTAGGCGGCTACCCAATCACAGATACGCAGTATTTT
CDR3 protein: CASSLVGGYPITDTQYF

clone size: few
D gene: NA
J gene: TRBJ2-4
V gene: TRBV25-1
CDR3 length: 8
CDR3 DNA: TGTGCCACTTCCCAGGGGTGCTTC
CDR3 protein: CATSQGCF

clone size: NA
D gene: TRBD1
J gene: TRBJ2-1
V gene: TRBV5-1
CDR3 length: 12
CDR3 DNA: TGCGCCAGCAGCCTCCGGACAGGGACGGGGATCTTC
CDR3 protein: CASSLRTGTGIF

clone size: NA
D gene: TRBD1
J gene: TRBJ2-1
V gene: TRBV4-1
CDR3 length: 15
CDR3 DNA: TGCGCCAGCAGCCAAGTGGGACAGAGAAACGATGAGCAGTTCTTC
CDR3 protein: CASSQVGQRNDEQFF

clone size: NA
D gene: NA
J gene: TRBJ2-7
V gene: TRBV14
CDR3 length: 12
CDR3 DNA: TGTGCCAGCAGCCTTAAGGATGCCGGGCAGTACTTC
CDR3 protein: CASSLKDAGQYF

clone size: few
D gene: NA
J gene: TRBJ2-1
V gene: TRBV3-1
CDR3 length: 15
CDR3 DNA: TGTGCCAGCAGCCGGACAGCCATAAGTAACAATGAGCAGTTCTTC
CDR3 protein: CASSRTAISNNEQFF

clone size: NA
D gene: NA
J gene: TRBJ2-7
V gene: TRBV6-2/TRBV6-3
CDR3 length: 14
CDR3 DNA: TGTGCCAGCAGGTGGTGGGACGCGGCCCTGGAGCAGTACTTC
CDR3 protein: CASRWWDAALEQYF

clone size: few
D gene: TRBD2
J gene: TRBJ2-2
V gene: TRBV20-1
CDR3 length: 17
CDR3 DNA: TGCAGTGCTAGAGATTCAGTCCGCGGGGGGAACACCGGGGAGCTGTTTTTT
CDR3 protein: CSARDSVRGGNTGELFF

clone size: many
D gene: NA
J gene: TRBJ1-5
V gene: TRBV20-1
CDR3 length: 12
CDR3 DNA: TGCAGTGCTAGGGAGGGAAAACAGCCCCAGCATTTT
CDR3 protein: CSAREGKQPQHF

clone size: few
D gene: NA
J gene: TRBJ2-7
V gene: TRBV7-8
CDR3 length: 15
CDR3 DNA: TGTGCCAGCAGCTTAGCGCTCAATTTCGGCTTCGAGCAGTACTTC
CDR3 protein: CASSLALNFGFEQYF

clone size: many
D gene: TRBD1
J gene: TRBJ1-5
V gene: TRBV6-1
CDR3 length: 14
CDR3 DNA: TGTGCCAGCAGCACAGGGGTGGGCAATCAGCCCCAGCATTTT
CDR3 protein: CASSTGVGNQPQHF

clone size: NA
D gene: TRBD2
J gene: TRBJ2-1
V gene: TRBV28
CDR3 length: 15
CDR3 DNA: TGTGCCAGCAGTGGAGGGACTAGCGGGAGAAATGAGCAGTTCTTC
CDR3 protein: CASSGGTSGRNEQFF

clone size: NA
D gene: TRBD1
J gene: TRBJ2-5
V gene: TRBV28
CDR3 length: 14
CDR3 DNA: TGTGCCAGCAGGGGACAGGGAGGGGGAGAGACCCAGTACTTC
CDR3 protein: CASRGQGGGETQYF

clone size: NA
D gene: NA
J gene: TRBJ1-5
V gene: TRBV6-5
CDR3 length: 14
CDR3 DNA: TGTGCCAGCAGTTACGACAGGTCATATCAGCCCCAGCATTTT
CDR3 protein: CASSYDRSYQPQHF

clone size: few
D gene: NA
J gene: TRBJ2-3
V gene: TRBV6-4
CDR3 length: 13
CDR3 DNA: TGTGCCAGCAGTGAATCGGGGCTGGCTAGGCAGTATTTT
CDR3 protein: CASSESGLARQYF

clone size: once
D gene: TRBD1
J gene: TRBJ2-3
V gene: TRBV3-1
CDR3 length: 15
CDR3 DNA: TGTGCCAGCAGCCAAAGGACAGGCCACACAGATACGCAGTATTTT
CDR3 protein: CASSQRTGHTDTQYF

clone size: few
D gene: NA
J gene: TRBJ2-3
V gene: TRBV28
CDR3 length: 15
CDR3 DNA: TGTGCCAACGGGCAACGAGGATTGGACACAGATACGCAGTATTTT
CDR3 protein: CANGQRGLDTDTQYF

clone size: NA
D gene: TRBD2
J gene: TRBJ2-5
V gene: TRBV2
CDR3 length: 14
CDR3 DNA: TGTGCCAGCAATCCTCTAGCGGGGCAAGAGACCCAGTACTTC
CDR3 protein: CASNPLAGQETQYF

clone size: NA
D gene: TRBD2
J gene: TRBJ2-7
V gene: TRBV7-2
CDR3 length: 16
CDR3 DNA: TGTGCCAGCAGCTTAGTCGTACCTAGCGGGATCTACGAGCAGTACTTC
CDR3 protein: CASSLVVPSGIYEQYF

clone size: NA
D gene: NA
J gene: TRBJ2-3
V gene: TRBV12-3/TRBV12-4
CDR3 length: 14
CDR3 DNA: TGTGCCAGCAGTTTAGGTAGACAGGCAGATACGCAGTATTTT
CDR3 protein: CASSLGRQADTQYF

clone size: NA
D gene: NA
J gene: TRBJ2-3
V gene: TRBV12-3/TRBV12-4
CDR3 length: 15
CDR3 DNA: TGTGCCAGCAGTCCTAGACAGCTCATCACAGATACGCAGTATTTT
CDR3 protein: CASSPRQLITDTQYF

clone size: few
D gene: NA
J gene: TRBJ2-1
V gene: TRBV7-9
CDR3 length: 15
CDR3 DNA: TGTGCCAGCAGTCCCCTAGCGAAAGTGGGGTATGAGCAGTTCTTC
CDR3 protein: CASSPLAKVGYEQFF

clone size: NA
D gene: NA
J gene: TRBJ2-6
V gene: TRBV11-2
CDR3 length: 15
CDR3 DNA: TGTGCCAGCACCTTTTTACCCTCTGGGGCCAACGTCCTGACTTTC
CDR3 protein: CASTFLPSGANVLTF

clone size: NA
D gene: NA
J gene: TRBJ1-1
V gene: TRBV5-4
CDR3 length: 13
CDR3 DNA: TGTGCCAGCAGCCAGACAGAGAACACTGAAGCTTTCTTT
CDR3 protein: CASSQTENTEAFF

clone size: few
D gene: TRBD2
J gene: TRBJ2-1
V gene: TRBV7-2
CDR3 length: 14
CDR3 DNA: TGTGCCAGCAGCTCCAGCGGGGGACACAATGAGCAGTTCTTC
CDR3 protein: CASSSSGGHNEQFF

clone size: NA
D gene: NA
J gene: TRBJ1-1
V gene: TRBV6-1
CDR3 length: 15
CDR3 DNA: TGTGCCAGCAGTACCACGACAGGCCGGAACACTGAAGCTTTCTTT
CDR3 protein: CASSTTTGRNTEAFF

clone size: NA
D gene: NA
J gene: TRBJ2-1
V gene: TRBV28
CDR3 length: 16
CDR3 DNA: TGTGCCAGCAGTGCCCCCGGGACTCCGAGTTACAATGAGCAGTTCTTC
CDR3 protein: CASSAPGTPSYNEQFF

clone size: NA
D gene: NA
J gene: TRBJ2-2
V gene: TRBV6-4
CDR3 length: 13
CDR3 DNA: TGTGCCAGCAGTTTCGACCTCACCGGGGAGCTGTTTTTT
CDR3 protein: CASSFDLTGELFF

clone size: few
D gene: NA
J gene: TRBJ1-2
V gene: TRBV7-2
CDR3 length: 12
CDR3 DNA: TGTGCCAGCAGCACAGAGTTGGGGGGCTACACCTTC
CDR3 protein: CASSTELGGYTF

clone size: NA
D gene: NA
J gene: TRBJ2-2
V gene: TRBV27
CDR3 length: 13
CDR3 DNA: TGTGCCAGCTGGCAGTTAAGCACCGGGGAGCTGTTTTTT
CDR3 protein: CASWQLSTGELFF

clone size: few
D gene: TRBD2
J gene: TRBJ2-3
V gene: TRBV6-2/TRBV6-3
CDR3 length: 14
CDR3 DNA: TGTGCCAGCAGCGATCCGGGAGGAGGAAATACGCAGTATTTT
CDR3 protein: CASSDPGGGNTQYF